This entry describes one TCR beta chain. Naive CD8 cells lacked CD45RO and underwent positive selection for CCR7, leaving out terminally differentiated effector memory CD45RA+ cells. The repertoire was sequenced with immunoSEQ multiplex PCR; TCRdb's copy has only in-frame clones and lacks some. There are hundreds of thousands of clones in the sample; 90% to 95% occur only once, and around 0.11% lies in the top ten. This sample stems from a study of shared clonotypes between healthy human individuals. This CDR3 has 12 residues. With 11 bases clipped from V and 6 bases from J, the junction kept 6 bases outside the gene matches. Germline CDR1 and CDR2: MNHNS and SASEGT.

The sequence was obtained from a woman younger than 45 in good health. The sequenced sample consisted of naive CD8+ T cells sorted from blood. The J gene is TRBJ1-4, the V gene TRBV6-1, with 7 nucleotides matching TRBD1. This CDR3 reads CAEQGPDEKLFF. In DNA form, the CDR3 reads TGTGCCGAACAGGGGCCGGATGAAAAACTGTTTTTT.